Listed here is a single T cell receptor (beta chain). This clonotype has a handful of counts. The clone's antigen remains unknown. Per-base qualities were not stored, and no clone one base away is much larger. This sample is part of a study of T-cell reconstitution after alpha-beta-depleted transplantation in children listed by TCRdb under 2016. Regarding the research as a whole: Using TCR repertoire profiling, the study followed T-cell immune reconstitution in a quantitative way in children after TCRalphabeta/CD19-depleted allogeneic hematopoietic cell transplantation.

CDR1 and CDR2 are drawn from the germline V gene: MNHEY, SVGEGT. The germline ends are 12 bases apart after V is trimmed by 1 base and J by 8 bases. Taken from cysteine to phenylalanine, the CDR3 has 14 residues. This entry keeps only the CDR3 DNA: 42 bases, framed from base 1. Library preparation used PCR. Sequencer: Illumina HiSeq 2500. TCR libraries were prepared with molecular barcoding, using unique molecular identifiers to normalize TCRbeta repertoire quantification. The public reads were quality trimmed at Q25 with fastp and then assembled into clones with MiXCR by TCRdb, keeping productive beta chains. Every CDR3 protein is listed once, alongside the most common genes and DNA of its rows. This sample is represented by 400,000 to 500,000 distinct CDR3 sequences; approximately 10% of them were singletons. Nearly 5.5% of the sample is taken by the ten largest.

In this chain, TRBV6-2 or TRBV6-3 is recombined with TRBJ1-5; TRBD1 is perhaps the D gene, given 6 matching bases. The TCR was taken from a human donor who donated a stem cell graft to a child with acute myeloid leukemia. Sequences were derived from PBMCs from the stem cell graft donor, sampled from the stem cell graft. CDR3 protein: CASSYFLKGEPQHF. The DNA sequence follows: TGTGCCAGCAGTTACTTCCTTAAGGGGGAGCCCCAGCATTTT.